This is a list of T cell receptor beta chains from one sample in a study of blood T cell repertoires in COVID-19. Only in-frame clones appear in the TCRdb table, and some are missing; sequencing was by immunoSEQ multiplex PCR. The sample has 300,000 to 350,000 clones; over 80% are singletons. Sequenced material: peripheral blood. The source of these receptors is a woman between 45 and 65 years old with COVID-19, enrolled during active disease. The CDR3 runs from the conserved cysteine through the conserved F or W. Fields, in order: D gene, J gene, clone size, V gene, CDR3 DNA, CDR3 protein. A D gene is named only where the DNA matches it firmly. Expanded clones get a size class; other rows say once, few or many, or leave the size out.

d_call: -
j_call: TRBJ2-2
clone_size: -
v_call: TRBV11-2
cdr3_nt: TGTGCCAGCAGCTTACAACTAGGGTCGAACACCGGGGAGCTGTTTTTT
cdr3_aa: CASSLQLGSNTGELFF

d_call: TRBD2
j_call: TRBJ2-7
clone_size: few
v_call: TRBV4-2
cdr3_nt: TGTGCCAGCAGCCAAACCAGGTCCCCTGGACTAGCGGGTTCCGAGCAGTACTTC
cdr3_aa: CASSQTRSPGLAGSEQYF

d_call: TRBD1
j_call: TRBJ1-1
clone_size: -
v_call: TRBV2
cdr3_nt: TGTGCCAGCAGGGGGGGGACAGGACTCTATGAAGCTTTCTTT
cdr3_aa: CASRGGTGLYEAFF

d_call: -
j_call: TRBJ1-1
clone_size: -
v_call: TRBV27
cdr3_nt: TGTGCCAGCAGTTCACACCAGGGGACGAACACTGAAGCTTTCTTT
cdr3_aa: CASSSHQGTNTEAFF

d_call: -
j_call: TRBJ1-1
clone_size: once
v_call: TRBV2
cdr3_nt: TGTGCCAGCAGTGAACAGGGGAACACTGAAGCTTTCTTT
cdr3_aa: CASSEQGNTEAFF

d_call: -
j_call: TRBJ2-3
clone_size: -
v_call: TRBV30
cdr3_nt: TGTGCCTGGAGTGTACGGTCTACGCAGTATTTT
cdr3_aa: CAWSVRSTQYF

d_call: TRBD1
j_call: TRBJ2-1
clone_size: -
v_call: TRBV7-2
cdr3_nt: TGTGCCAGCAGCTTAGGCTACAGGGGCTCCTACAATGAGCAGTTCTTC
cdr3_aa: CASSLGYRGSYNEQFF

d_call: TRBD1
j_call: TRBJ1-1
clone_size: -
v_call: TRBV3-1/TRBV3-2
cdr3_nt: TGTGCCAGCAGCCAAGCAGGGGGATTCTACACTGAAGCTTTCTTT
cdr3_aa: CASSQAGGFYTEAFF

d_call: TRBD2
j_call: TRBJ2-1
clone_size: -
v_call: TRBV27
cdr3_nt: TGTGCCAGCAGTTCGTGGACTAGCGGGAGTTACAATGAGCAGTTCTTC
cdr3_aa: CASSSWTSGSYNEQFF

d_call: TRBD1
j_call: TRBJ1-4
clone_size: -
v_call: TRBV9
cdr3_nt: TGTGCCAGCAGCAAACAGGGGTGGGTTAATGAAAAACTGTTTTTT
cdr3_aa: CASSKQGWVNEKLFF

d_call: TRBD1
j_call: TRBJ2-2
clone_size: -
v_call: TRBV5-6
cdr3_nt: TGTGCCAGCACCCGCGACAGGGGGAACGGGGAGCTGTTTTTT
cdr3_aa: CASTRDRGNGELFF

d_call: -
j_call: TRBJ1-5
clone_size: -
v_call: TRBV27
cdr3_nt: TGTGCCAGCAGACAGCATGGGAATCAGCCCCAGCATTTT
cdr3_aa: CASRQHGNQPQHF

d_call: -
j_call: TRBJ1-1
clone_size: -
v_call: TRBV11-3
cdr3_nt: TGTGCCAGCAGCTTAGATTCCTCCTACTACACTGAAGCTTTCTTT
cdr3_aa: CASSLDSSYYTEAFF

d_call: -
j_call: TRBJ2-7
clone_size: -
v_call: TRBV27
cdr3_nt: TGTGCCAGCAGTTTCCGGCCTTCCCCTACTAGGGAGCAGTACTTC
cdr3_aa: CASSFRPSPTREQYF